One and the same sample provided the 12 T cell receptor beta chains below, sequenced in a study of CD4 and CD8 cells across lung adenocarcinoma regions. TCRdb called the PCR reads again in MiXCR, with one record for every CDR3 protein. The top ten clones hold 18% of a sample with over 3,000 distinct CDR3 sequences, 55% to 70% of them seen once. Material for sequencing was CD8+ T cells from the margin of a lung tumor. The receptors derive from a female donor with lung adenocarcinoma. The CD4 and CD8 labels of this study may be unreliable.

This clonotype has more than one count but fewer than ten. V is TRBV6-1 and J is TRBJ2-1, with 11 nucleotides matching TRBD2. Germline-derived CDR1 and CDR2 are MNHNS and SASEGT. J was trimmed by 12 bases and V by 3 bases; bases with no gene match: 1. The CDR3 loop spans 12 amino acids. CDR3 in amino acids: CASSETSGTQFF. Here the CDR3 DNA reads TGTGCCAGCAGTGAGACTAGCGGGACGCAGTTCTTC.

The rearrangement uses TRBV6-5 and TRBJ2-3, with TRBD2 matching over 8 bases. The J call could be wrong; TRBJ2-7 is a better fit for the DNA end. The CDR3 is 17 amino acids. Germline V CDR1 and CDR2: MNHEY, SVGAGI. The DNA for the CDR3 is TGTGCCAGCAGTTGGGGGGTAGCGGGAAGTGAGCCAGATACGCAGTACTTC. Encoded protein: CASSWGVAGSEPDTQYF.

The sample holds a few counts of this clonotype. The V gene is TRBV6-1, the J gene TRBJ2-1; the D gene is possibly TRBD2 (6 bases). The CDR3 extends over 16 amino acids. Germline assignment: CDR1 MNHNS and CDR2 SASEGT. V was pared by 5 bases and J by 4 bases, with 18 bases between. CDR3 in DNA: TGTGCCAGCAGTCCCCTCATGATGGGGGGATACAATGAGCAGTTCTTC. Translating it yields CASSPLMMGGYNEQFF.

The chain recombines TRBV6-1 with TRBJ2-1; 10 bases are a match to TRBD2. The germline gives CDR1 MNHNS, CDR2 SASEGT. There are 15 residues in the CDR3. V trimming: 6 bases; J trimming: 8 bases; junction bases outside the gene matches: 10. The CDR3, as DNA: TGTGCCAGCAGGCTAGCGGGAGAAGGTGGCCATGAGCAGTTCTTC. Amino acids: CASRLAGEGGHEQFF.

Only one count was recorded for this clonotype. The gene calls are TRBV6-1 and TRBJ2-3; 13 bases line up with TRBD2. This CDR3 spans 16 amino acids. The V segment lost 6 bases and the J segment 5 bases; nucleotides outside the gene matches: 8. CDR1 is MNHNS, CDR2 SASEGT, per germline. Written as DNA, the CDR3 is TGTGCCAGCAGCGCTCTACTAGCGGGGGGGCTAGATACGCAGTATTTT. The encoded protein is CASSALLAGGLDTQYF.

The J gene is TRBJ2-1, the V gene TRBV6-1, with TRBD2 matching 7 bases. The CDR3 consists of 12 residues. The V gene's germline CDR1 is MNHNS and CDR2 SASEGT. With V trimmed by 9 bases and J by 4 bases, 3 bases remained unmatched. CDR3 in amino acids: CASGLVYNEQFF. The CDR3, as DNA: TGTGCCAGTGGACTAGTTTACAATGAGCAGTTCTTC.

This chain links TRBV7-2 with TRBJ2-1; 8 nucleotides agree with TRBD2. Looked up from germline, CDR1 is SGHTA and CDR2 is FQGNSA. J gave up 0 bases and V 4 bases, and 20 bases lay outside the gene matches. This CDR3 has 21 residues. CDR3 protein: CASSSLRGSGAFLSSYNEQFF. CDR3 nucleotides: TGTGCCAGCAGCTCTCTGAGGGGTAGCGGGGCCTTCCTTTCCTCCTACAATGAGCAGTTCTTC.

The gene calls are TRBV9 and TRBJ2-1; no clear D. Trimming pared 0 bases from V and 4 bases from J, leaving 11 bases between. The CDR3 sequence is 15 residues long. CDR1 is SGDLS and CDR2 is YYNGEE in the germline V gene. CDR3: CASSVDGISYNEQFF. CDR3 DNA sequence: TGTGCCAGCAGCGTAGATGGCATCTCGTACAATGAGCAGTTCTTC.

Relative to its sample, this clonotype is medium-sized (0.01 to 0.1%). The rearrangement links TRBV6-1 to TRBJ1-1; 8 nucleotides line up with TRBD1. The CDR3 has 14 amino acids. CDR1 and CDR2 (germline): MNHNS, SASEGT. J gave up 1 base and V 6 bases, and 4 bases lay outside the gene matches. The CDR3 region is CASSRDRTNTEAFF. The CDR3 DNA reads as TGTGCCAGCAGCAGGGACAGGACGAACACTGAAGCTTTCTTT.

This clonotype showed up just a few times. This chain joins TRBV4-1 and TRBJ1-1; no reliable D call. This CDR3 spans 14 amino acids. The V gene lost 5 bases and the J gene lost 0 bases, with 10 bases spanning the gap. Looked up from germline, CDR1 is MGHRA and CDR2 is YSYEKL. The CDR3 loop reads CASSTEPLNTEAFF. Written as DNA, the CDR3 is TGCGCCAGCAGCACCGAACCGTTGAACACTGAAGCTTTCTTT.

CDR3 residues: CASSPQETQYF. In DNA form, the CDR3 reads TGTGCCAGCAGTCCACAAGAGACCCAGTACTTC. The chain has TRBV6-1 and TRBJ2-5; D remains ambiguous. Germline V gene data show CDR1 as MNHNS and CDR2 as SASEGT. V shed 5 bases and J shed 2 bases, with 3 bases lying between them. CDR3 length: 11 amino acids.

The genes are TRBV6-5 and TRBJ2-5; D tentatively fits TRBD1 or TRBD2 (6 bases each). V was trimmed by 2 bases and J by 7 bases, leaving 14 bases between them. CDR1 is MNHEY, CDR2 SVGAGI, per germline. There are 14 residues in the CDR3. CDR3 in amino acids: CASSYAPGAGTQYF. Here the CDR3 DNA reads TGTGCCAGCAGTTACGCTCCGGGGGCCGGGACCCAGTACTTC.